Below, 14 T cell receptor beta chains from the same sample are listed, as sequenced in a study of regulatory T cells in long-lasting Graves disease. Construction of TCR beta libraries relied on iRepertoire HTBI primers and on Arm-PCR targeting CDR3 regions. TCRdb re-called the multiplex PCR reads through MiXCR, storing one row per CDR3 protein. The profile shows approximately 270,000 distinct CDR3 sequences, around 18% of them singletons. Time point meaning: newly diagnosed GD, antithyroid drugs for less than 3 months. RNA from PBMCs was the source of the TCR library. In addition, the sample was reused for a study of T cells in Graves' hyperthyroidism and ophthalmopathy.

Sequenced here: peripheral blood mononuclear cells (PBMCs), sampled at new diagnosis, from a patient treated with antithyroid drugs. The receptors derive from a woman aged 25 to 39 with Graves disease.

The sample holds many counts of this clonotype. The V call is TRBV3-1, the J call TRBJ1-6; the D is unclear. CDR1 and CDR2 (germline): LGHDT, YNNKEL (reference sequence). V lost 3 bases and J lost 7, with 16 bases in between. The CDR3 is 16 residues long. CDR3 bases: TGTGCCAGCAGCCACAGAGGTTCGTTAAACAATTCACCCCTCCACTTT. It translates to CASSHRGSLNNSPLHF.

This clonotype was seen repeatedly, ten times or more. The gene calls are TRBV12-3 or TRBV12-4 and TRBJ1-5, with no clear D. V was pared by 6 bases and J by 0 bases, with 12 bases between. The CDR3 has 15 residues. The CDR3 sequence is CASSPQSNSNQPQHF. The CDR3 DNA reads TGTGCCAGCAGCCCACAGAGTAATAGCAATCAGCCCCAGCATTTT.

This clonotype was seen at least ten times. V and J are TRBV11-2 and TRBJ2-5; D might be TRBD1 (6 bases). V lost 2 bases, J lost 5 bases, and 15 bases lay in between. CDR1 and CDR2 (germline): SGHAT, FQNNGV. This CDR3 region has 15 residues. Here the CDR3 reads CASSLTYRVGETQYF. The CDR3 DNA reads TGTGCCAGCAGCTTAACCTACAGGGTAGGGGAGACCCAGTACTTC.

This clonotype was counted ten times or more. The genes are TRBV12-5 and TRBJ2-2; TRBD2 matches 12 bases. Germline V gives CDR1 LGHNT, CDR2 FRNRAP. Trimming took 2 bases from V and 3 from J; bases not matched to a gene: 4. The CDR3 is 17 residues long. The CDR3 reads CASGLPRLAGDTGELFF. DNA of the CDR3: TGTGCTAGTGGTTTGCCCCGACTAGCGGGGGACACCGGGGAGCTGTTTTTT.

This clonotype has ten or more counts. V is TRBV3-1 and J is TRBJ2-2, with D possibly matching TRBD2 (5 bases). The V gene lost 3 bases and the J gene lost 6 bases, with 11 bases spanning the gap. The length of the CDR3 is 14 residues. Germline assignment: CDR1 LGHDT and CDR2 YNNKEL (reference sequence). The CDR3 loop is CASSQEPGSGELFF. Here the CDR3 DNA reads TGTGCCAGCAGCCAGGAGCCGGGATCCGGGGAGCTGTTTTTT. The whole variable domain, remainder taken from reference TRBV3-1 and TRBJ2-2, is DTAVSQTPKYLVTQMGNDKSIKCEQNLGHDTMYWYKQDSKKFLKIMFSYNNKELIINETVPNRFSPKSPDKAHLNLHINSLELGDSAVYFCASSQEPGSGELFFGEGSRLTVL.

This clonotype was recorded many times. The V and J genes are TRBV9 and TRBJ1-2; tentative D call: TRBD1 (5 bases). Deletions cut 3 bases from V and 8 bases from J, with 29 bases between. The CDR3 extends over 18 amino acids. Germline-derived CDR1 and CDR2 are SGDLS and YYNGEE. CDR3 residues: CASSGISGAGGGRQGYTF. The CDR3 region has the DNA TGTGCCAGCAGCGGAATCAGTGGGGCGGGAGGAGGACGGCAAGGCTACACCTTC.

With regard to this clonotype: This may come from a read error, since a much larger clone is one base off. This chain uses TRBV3-1 with TRBJ1-2; 7 bases are a match to TRBD1. Trimming took 4 bases from V and 4 from J; bases not matched to a gene: 6. This CDR3 has 14 amino acids. Germline V gene sequence: CDR1 LGHDT, CDR2 YNNKEL (reference sequence). The DNA of the CDR3 is TGTGCCAGCAGCCCATACCGGGACAGCTATGGCTACACCTTC. Translation gives CASSPYRDSYGYTF.

This clonotype was seen a handful of times. The chain is built from TRBV4-1 and TRBJ2-3; 8 bases match TRBD1. The V gene end was trimmed by 2 bases and the J gene end by 4 bases; junction bases not matched to a gene: 5. The CDR3 contains 15 residues. In germline, CDR1 is MGHRA, CDR2 YSYEKL. The CDR3 loop is CASSQSPGGADTQYF. In nucleotides, the CDR3 is TGCGCCAGCAGCCAAAGCCCAGGGGGCGCAGATACGCAGTATTTT.

The chain couples TRBV6-2 or TRBV6-3 to TRBJ2-6, with unresolved D. The V gene lost 9 bases and the J gene lost 2 bases, with 17 bases spanning the gap. The CDR3 runs 16 residues. Germline CDR1 reads MNHEY; CDR2 reads SVGEGT. CDR3 bases: TGTGCCAGTGTGTCAGCGATACTTCCTGGGGCCAACGTCCTGACTTTC. It codes for CASVSAILPGANVLTF.

This clonotype was observed many times. This rearrangement joins TRBV11-2 to TRBJ1-1, with D hard to call. Germline V gives CDR1 SGHAT, CDR2 FQNNGV. Trimming stripped 3 bases from V and 3 bases from J, with 23 bases between. This CDR3 region has 18 residues. The CDR3 reads CASSFLYWYGRADTEAFF. CDR3 nucleotide sequence: TGTGCCAGCAGCTTCCTATATTGGTACGGAAGGGCCGACACTGAAGCTTTCTTT.

In its sample, this clonotype was seen many times. One junction end disagrees with the germline gene, perhaps due to a read error. The chain combines TRBV11-2 with TRBJ1-1; D is uncertain. The germline V gene has CDR1 SGHAT and CDR2 FQNNGV. The CDR3 sequence is 12 residues long. This CDR3 reads CASSLEHTEAFF. CDR3 DNA sequence: TGTGCCAGCAGCTTAGAACACACCGAAGCTTTCTTT.

V is TRBV5-4 and J is TRBJ2-3, with 8 bases aligning to TRBD2. This CDR3 is 15 amino acids long. V shed 6 bases and J 1 base; nucleotides not matched to a gene: 7. Germline CDR1 is SGHNT and CDR2 is YYREEE (reference sequence). The CDR3 loop is CASMIAGGRTDTQYF. The CDR3 nucleotides read TGTGCCAGCATGATCGCGGGGGGCCGCACAGATACGCAGTATTTT.

This clonotype was counted ten times or more. The rearrangement uses TRBV7-9 and TRBJ2-3; unclear D gene. The germline V and J ends were trimmed by 5 bases and 2 bases, with 11 bases remaining between them. The germline gives CDR1 SEHNR, CDR2 FQNEAQ (reference sequence). This CDR3 spans 14 amino acids. This CDR3 reads CASSPRPPTDTQYF. For the CDR3, the DNA is TGTGCCAGCAGCCCCCGACCCCCCACAGATACGCAGTATTTT.

This clonotype occurred a few times. The chain employs TRBV7-9 and TRBJ2-7; D is ambiguous. Trimming took off 6 bases at V and 2 bases at J, with 17 bases between the two ends. Germline values: CDR1 SEHNR, CDR2 FQNEAQ (reference sequence). CDR3 length: 15 amino acids. The CDR3 spells CASRHMGRAPYEQYF. The CDR3 region has the DNA TGTGCCAGCAGACATATGGGCCGAGCCCCCTACGAGCAGTACTTC.